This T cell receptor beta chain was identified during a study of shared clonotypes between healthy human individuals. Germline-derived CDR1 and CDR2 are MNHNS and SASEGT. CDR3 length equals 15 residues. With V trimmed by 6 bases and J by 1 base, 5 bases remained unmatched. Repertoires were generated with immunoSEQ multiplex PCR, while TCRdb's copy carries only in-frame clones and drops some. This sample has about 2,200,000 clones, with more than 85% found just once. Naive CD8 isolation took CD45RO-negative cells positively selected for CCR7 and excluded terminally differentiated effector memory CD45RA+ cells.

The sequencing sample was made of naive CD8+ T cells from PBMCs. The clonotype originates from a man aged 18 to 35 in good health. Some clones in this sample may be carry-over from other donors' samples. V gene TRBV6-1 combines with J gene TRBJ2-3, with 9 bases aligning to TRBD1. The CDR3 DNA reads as TGTGCCAGCAGAGAGGACAGGGGAGGCACAGATACGCAGTATTTT. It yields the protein CASREDRGGTDTQYF.